This record looks at one T cell receptor (beta chain) sequence and its context. Its cognate antigen is unknown. Generated by immunoSEQ multiplex PCR, the TCRdb table keeps only in-frame clones and is missing some. Here the sample spans about 260,000 clones, over 85% being singletons. This specimen belongs to a study of T cell responses to AZD1222 COVID-19 vaccine. Study results and limitations: Along spike, vaccine-associated CD4 TCRs were found throughout, with dominance at 160-218 and 743-854. Seropositivity was recorded at baseline in only a handful of AZD1222 recipients. Females outnumbered males among donors, who were mostly white British; clonal diversity was possibly underestimated.

This CDR3 spans 14 amino acids. V was pared by 5 bases and J by 7 bases, with 17 bases between. Germline V gene data show CDR1 as LNHDA and CDR2 as SQIVND (reference sequence). The receptor's source is an adult in good health. Material: peripheral blood, obtained on day 0 of AZD1222 vaccination. The chain links TRBV19 to TRBJ2-5, with D tentatively TRBD1 or TRBD2 (5 bases each). The CDR3 coding sequence is TGTGCCAGTAGTCCGGTGGGGGAGTGGGGGACCCAGTACTTC. This sequence encodes CASSPVGEWGTQYF.